Described below is a single T cell receptor beta chain sequence and its context. This sample is drawn from a study of cytomegalovirus exposure and HLA in healthy donors. Primers for the PCR totalled 60 Vbeta and 13 Jbeta. Measured with immunoSEQ multiplex PCR; TCRdb has only the in-frame clones, and not every one. The table lists some 200,000 clones, 80% to 85% of them singletons. Source material: PBMCs. The TCR sequence derives from a woman between 50 and 59 years old in good health and CMV-seropositive.

The CDR3 spells CASSYHRGTEAFF. In nucleotides, the CDR3 is TGTGCCAGCAGCTACCACAGGGGCACTGAAGCTTTCTTT. This chain joins TRBV11-3 and TRBJ1-1; 7 nucleotides line up with TRBD1. Germline V gives CDR1 SGHNT, CDR2 YENEEA. The CDR3 is made up of 13 amino acids. V lost 4 bases to trimming and J lost 4 bases; unmatched junction nucleotides: 3.